The 24 T cell receptor beta chains in this list originate from one sample, sequenced in a study of blood T cell repertoires in COVID-19. The data were produced by immunoSEQ multiplex PCR, yet TCRdb's version contains in-frame clones alone and is incomplete. The data show about 140,000 clones, 70% to 85% seen once. Sequences were obtained from peripheral blood. These receptors all stem from a human donor in a cohort sampled during active COVID-19.

The V call is TRBV19, the J call TRBJ2-3; TRBD2 agrees at 7 bases. Germline V lookup: CDR1 LNHDA, CDR2 SQIVND (reference sequence). After removal of 11 bases from V and 5 bases from J, the junction contained 7 bases not matched to a gene. CDR3 size: 12 residues. CDR3 in DNA: TGTGCCTCCCGGGGGGTGGAAGATACGCAGTATTTT. Translation gives CASRGVEDTQYF.

The chain carries TRBV6-4 and TRBJ2-1; 7 bases agree with TRBD1. Germline CDR1 MRHNA, CDR2 SNTAGT. With V trimmed by 0 bases and J by 0 bases, 8 bases remained unmatched. The CDR3 has 18 amino acids. The CDR3 DNA reads as TGTGCCAGCAGTGACTCGAATGAGGGACAGCTCTCCTACAATGAGCAGTTCTTC. Translation: CASSDSNEGQLSYNEQFF.

CDR3 residues: CASSYSGVRNEQFF. In DNA form, the CDR3 reads TGTGCCAGCAGTTACTCCGGGGTTCGCAATGAGCAGTTCTTC. The chain uses TRBV6-5 and TRBJ2-1; tentative D call: TRBD2 (5 bases). CDR1 is MNHEY and CDR2 is SVGAGI in the germline V gene. This CDR3 contains 14 residues. V lost 0 bases and J lost 6, with 9 bases in between.

This clone was counted once. The chain links TRBV5-6 to TRBJ2-7; TRBD1 matches 10 bases. The germline CDR1 and CDR2 sequences are SGHDT and YYEEEE. Trimming took 2 bases from V and 4 from J; bases not matched to a gene: 6. The CDR3 is made up of 15 amino acids. DNA of the CDR3: TGTGCCAGCAGCTTTAGGGACAGGGGCGAATACGAGCAGTACTTC. Its protein is CASSFRDRGEYEQYF.

V usage is TRBV11-1 and J usage is TRBJ2-3; TRBD1 matches 7 bases. Germline CDR1 reads SGHAT; CDR2 reads FQDESV (reference sequence). There are 15 residues in the CDR3. The V and J ends lost 4 bases and 4 bases, in that order; junction bases with no gene match: 8. The CDR3 coding sequence is TGTGCCAGCAGCTCGACAGGGTCCCCCTCAGATACGCAGTATTTT. Translated, it gives CASSSTGSPSDTQYF.

V usage is TRBV19 and J usage is TRBJ1-1; no clear D gene. Germline values: CDR1 LNHDA, CDR2 SQIVND (reference sequence). V shed 9 bases and J shed 6 bases, with 11 bases lying between them. The CDR3 length is 11 residues. This chain's CDR3 is CASNGHAEAFF. DNA of the CDR3: TGTGCCAGCAACGGTCACGCTGAAGCTTTCTTT.

This clone showed up just once. CDR3 protein: CAWSGQVNSGANVLTF. CDR3 coding DNA: TGTGCCTGGAGTGGACAGGTCAACTCTGGGGCCAACGTCCTGACTTTC. The rearrangement uses TRBV30 and TRBJ2-6; possibly TRBD1 for D (6 bases). Germline V gives CDR1 GTSNPN, CDR2 SVGIG (reference sequence). The CDR3 consists of 16 residues. The germline V and J ends were trimmed by 1 base and 0 bases, with 10 bases remaining between them.

This clone appeared once. The gene calls are TRBV5-1 and TRBJ2-1; maybe TRBD1 (5 bases). Trimming shortened V by 5 bases and J by 4 bases, and 13 bases separated the two germline ends. Germline-derived CDR1 and CDR2 are SGHRS and YFSETQ. CDR3 length: 14 residues. The CDR3 DNA sequence: TGCGCCAGCAGGGCCACGACAGCTTACAATGAGCAGTTCTTC. This sequence encodes CASRATTAYNEQFF.

The J gene is TRBJ2-5, the V gene TRBV20-1, with unresolved D. Germline-derived CDR1 and CDR2 are DFQATT and SNEGSKA (reference sequence). V dropped 2 bases and J dropped 4 bases, with 5 bases sitting between them. The CDR3 sequence is 11 residues long. The CDR3: CSARYRETQYF. The CDR3 DNA follows: TGCAGTGCTAGATACAGAGAGACCCAGTACTTC.

The chain employs TRBV29-1 and TRBJ2-1; 10 bases match TRBD2. V lost 5 bases to trimming and J lost 0 bases; unmatched junction nucleotides: 7. This CDR3 has 16 residues. In germline, CDR1 is SQVTM, CDR2 ANQGSEA. The CDR3 nucleotides read TGCAGCGTTAGTAGCGGGGGGCCACCCTCCTACAATGAGCAGTTCTTC. This sequence encodes CSVSSGGPPSYNEQFF.

The chain couples TRBV4-2 to TRBJ2-5; D may be TRBD1 (6 bases). The CDR3 totals 15 residues. The germline V and J ends were trimmed by 1 base and 5 bases, with 14 bases remaining between them. Germline CDR1 LGHNA, CDR2 YNFKEQ. CDR3 in DNA: TGTGCCAGCAGCCAAGCCTCAGGGGCAGGGGAGACCCAGTACTTC. Translation: CASSQASGAGETQYF.

This rearrangement joins TRBV2 to TRBJ1-1; the D gene is possibly TRBD1 (5 bases). Per germline, CDR1 SNHLY and CDR2 FYNNEI. The V end lost 3 bases, the J end lost 1 base, and 6 bases lay between the germline ends. The CDR3 sequence is 13 residues long. In nucleotides, the CDR3 is TGTGCCAGCAGTGATAGGGGGAACACTGAAGCTTTCTTT. Its translation is CASSDRGNTEAFF.

On this clone itself: One junction end does not reproduce the germline sequence, and a read error may be involved. The genes are TRBV7-3 and TRBJ2-2; 9 bases match TRBD1. Germline V CDR1 and CDR2: SGHTA, FQGTGA. The CDR3 totals 17 residues. CDR3 coding DNA: TGTGCCAGCAGCATAACGACCGGACAGGGGATCACCGGGGAGCTGTTTTTT. Translated: CASSITTGQGITGELFF.

J is TRBJ2-1 and V is TRBV2; 11 bases map to TRBD2. The CDR3 is 15 residues long. J was trimmed by 12 bases and V by 5 bases; bases with no gene match: 12. Per germline, CDR1 SNHLY and CDR2 FYNNEI. DNA of the CDR3: TGTGCCAGCAGTCCCACTTCAGGACTAGCGGGTTCGCAGTTCTTC. This translates into CASSPTSGLAGSQFF.

The chain uses TRBV28 and TRBJ1-4, with D maybe TRBD1 (5 bases). V dropped 7 bases and J dropped 7 bases, with 19 bases sitting between them. The CDR3 extends over 15 amino acids. Germline V gene sequence: CDR1 MDHEN, CDR2 SYDVKM. The CDR3 loop is CASTPSGDLTEKLFF. CDR3 bases: TGTGCCAGCACCCCTAGCGGGGACCTGACTGAAAAACTGTTTTTT.

The table lists this clone with a count of one. The CDR3 DNA sequence: TGTGCCAGCAGCCAAGGGGGAGGGGAGGATGGAAAACTGTTTTTT. As protein: CASSQGGGEDGKLFF. The rearrangement uses TRBV3-1 (or the pseudogene TRBV3-2) and TRBJ1-4; D may be TRBD1 (5 bases). V shed 1 base and J shed 10 bases, with 16 bases lying between them. The germline V gene has CDR1 LGHDT and CDR2 YNNKEL (reference sequence). This CDR3 contains 15 residues.

This chain joins TRBV12-3 or TRBV12-4 and TRBJ2-2; 10 nucleotides line up with TRBD1. This CDR3 contains 13 residues. The V and J ends lost 7 bases and 6 bases, in that order; junction bases with no gene match: 2. CDR3 amino acids: CASTGQGAGELFF. CDR3 in DNA: TGTGCCAGCACCGGACAGGGGGCCGGGGAGCTGTTTTTT.

The V and J genes are TRBV19 and TRBJ2-2; maybe TRBD1 (6 bases). Germline V lookup: CDR1 LNHDA, CDR2 SQIVND (reference sequence). Trimming stripped 3 bases from V and 2 bases from J, with 19 bases between. The CDR3 has 18 residues. CDR3 nucleotide sequence: TGTGCCAGTAGTATCCCGCCCTGGGGGCAGTTAAACACCGGGGAGCTGTTTTTT. Its translation: CASSIPPWGQLNTGELFF. Together with reference TRBV19 and TRBJ2-2, the CDR3 gives the full variable domain: DGGITQSPKYLFRKEGQNVTLSCEQNLNHDAMYWYRQDPGQGLRLIYYSQIVNDFQKGDIAEGYSVSREKKESFPLTVTSAQKNPTAFYLCASSIPPWGQLNTGELFFGEGSRLTVL.

This clone was recorded once. The gene calls are TRBV2 and TRBJ2-7; 8 bases line up with TRBD2. The J segment lost 0 bases and the V segment lost 6 bases, leaving 7 bases of the junction unmatched. The germline gives CDR1 SNHLY, CDR2 FYNNEI. The CDR3 extends over 15 amino acids. CDR3 sequence (DNA): TGTGCCAGCAGGACGGGCGGGGGGCCCTCCTACGAGCAGTACTTC. Protein: CASRTGGGPSYEQYF.

CDR3 bases: TGTGCCAGCAGCCCGGTCCCCGGGGATTCACCCCTCCACTTT. Amino acids: CASSPVPGDSPLHF. V and J are TRBV6-4 and TRBJ1-6, with D unclear. V lost 6 bases and J lost 8, with 14 bases in between. CDR1 and CDR2 (germline): MRHNA, SNTAGT. CDR3 length: 14 residues.

This clone showed up just once. The chain employs TRBV7-2 and TRBJ1-2; 8 bases fit TRBD1. CDR1 is SGHTA and CDR2 is FQGNSA in the germline V gene. This CDR3 spans 16 amino acids. The ends lost 4 bases at V and 7 bases at J; junction bases unmatched: 14. CDR3 residues: CASSSRPTGALFGYTF. Written as DNA, the CDR3 is TGTGCCAGCAGCTCAAGGCCGACAGGGGCCCTCTTTGGCTACACCTTC.

V gene TRBV6-5 combines with J gene TRBJ2-7; no clear D gene. Trimming removed 4 bases from V and 6 bases from J, with 10 bases in between. Germline V gene lookup returns CDR1 MNHEY and CDR2 SVGAGI. This CDR3 region has 12 residues. DNA of the CDR3: TGTGCCAGCAGTTCCCCCCCGGGCGAGCAGTACTTC. This codes for CASSSPPGEQYF.

V is TRBV19 and J is TRBJ2-6; D possibly corresponds to TRBD1 (6 bases). Germline lookup yields CDR1 LNHDA and CDR2 SQIVND (reference sequence). The V gene lost 9 bases and the J gene lost 0 bases, with 15 bases spanning the gap. CDR3 length: 16 residues. DNA of the CDR3: TGTGCCAGCACGGGACACCTCGCCTCTGGGGCCAACGTCCTGACTTTC. It encodes CASTGHLASGANVLTF.

This rearrangement joins TRBV29-1 to TRBJ1-2; D is perhaps TRBD1 (6 bases). Germline V CDR1 and CDR2: SQVTM, ANQGSEA. This CDR3 region has 17 residues. V shed 4 bases and J shed 5 bases, with 26 bases lying between them. The CDR3 loop reads CSVGGNTWTEKIYGYTF. CDR3 nucleotides: TGCAGCGTTGGGGGGAATACATGGACAGAAAAGATTTATGGCTACACCTTC.